A single T cell receptor beta chain is shown here with its context. As processed by the authors: Quantification of nucleated cells was approximated via reference gene primer amplification. Sequencing used immunoSEQ multiplex PCR; TCRdb keeps in-frame clones, though not all of them. That table supplies the V and J calls and clone size; D and trimming were determined from the DNA. The sample has 25,000 or so clones, roughly 88% seen once; the top ten hold about 8.4%. These data originate in a study of blood T cell repertoires in COVID-19. As for the study in general: The analysed material was cDNA or gDNA that came from T cells, B-cell-depleted T cells, or PBMCs.

V lost 5 bases and J lost 4, with 12 bases in between. The length of the CDR3 is 13 residues. The sequence was obtained from a woman in her forties or fifties with active COVID-19. The chain links TRBV12-3 or TRBV12-4 to TRBJ2-7; tentatively, D is TRBD1 (6 bases). What was sequenced was peripheral blood. CDR3 loop: CASSTGTPYEQYF. The CDR3 DNA reads TGTGCCAGCAGTACCGGGACACCGTACGAGCAGTACTTC.